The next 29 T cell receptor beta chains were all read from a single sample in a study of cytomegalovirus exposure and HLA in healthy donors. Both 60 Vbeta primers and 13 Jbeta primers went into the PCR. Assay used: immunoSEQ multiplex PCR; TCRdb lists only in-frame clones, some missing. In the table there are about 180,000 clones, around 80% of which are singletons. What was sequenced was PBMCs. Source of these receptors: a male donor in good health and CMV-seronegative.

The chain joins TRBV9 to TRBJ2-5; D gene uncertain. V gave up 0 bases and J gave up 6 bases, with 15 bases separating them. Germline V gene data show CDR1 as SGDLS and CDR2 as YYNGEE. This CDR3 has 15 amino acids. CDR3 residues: CASSVGATTSKTQYF. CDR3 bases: TGTGCCAGCAGCGTAGGCGCTACCACCTCCAAGACCCAGTACTTC.

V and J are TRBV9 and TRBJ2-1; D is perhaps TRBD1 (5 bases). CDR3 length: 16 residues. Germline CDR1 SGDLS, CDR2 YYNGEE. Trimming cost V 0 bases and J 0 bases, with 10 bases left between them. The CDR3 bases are TGTGCCAGCAGCGTAGGTTGGGGCAGCTCCTACAATGAGCAGTTCTTC. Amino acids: CASSVGWGSSYNEQFF.

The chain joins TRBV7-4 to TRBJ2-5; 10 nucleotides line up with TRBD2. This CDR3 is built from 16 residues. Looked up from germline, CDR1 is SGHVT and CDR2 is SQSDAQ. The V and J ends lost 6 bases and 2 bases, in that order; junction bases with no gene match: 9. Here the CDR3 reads CASRQERGGNQETQYF. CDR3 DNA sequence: TGTGCCAGCAGACAAGAGCGGGGGGGCAATCAAGAGACCCAGTACTTC. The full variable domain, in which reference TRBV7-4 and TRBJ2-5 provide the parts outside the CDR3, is GAGVSQSPRYKVAKRGRDVALRCDSISGHVTLYWYRQTLGQGSEVLTYSQSDAQRDKSGRPSGRFSAERPERSVSTLKIQRTEQGDSAVYLCASRQERGGNQETQYFGPGTRLLVL.

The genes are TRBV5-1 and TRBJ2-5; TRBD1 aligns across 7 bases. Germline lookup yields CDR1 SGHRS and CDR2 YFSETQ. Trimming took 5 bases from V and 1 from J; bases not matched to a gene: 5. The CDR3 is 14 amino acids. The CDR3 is CASRVGTVQETQYF. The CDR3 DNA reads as TGCGCCAGCAGGGTTGGGACAGTCCAAGAGACCCAGTACTTC.

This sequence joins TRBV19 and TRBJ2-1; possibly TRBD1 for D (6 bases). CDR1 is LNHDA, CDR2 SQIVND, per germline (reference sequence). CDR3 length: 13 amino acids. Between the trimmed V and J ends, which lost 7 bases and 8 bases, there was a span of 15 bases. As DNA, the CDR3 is TGTGCCAGTATAGGGCAGGGGATACATGAGCAGTTCTTC. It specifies CASIGQGIHEQFF.

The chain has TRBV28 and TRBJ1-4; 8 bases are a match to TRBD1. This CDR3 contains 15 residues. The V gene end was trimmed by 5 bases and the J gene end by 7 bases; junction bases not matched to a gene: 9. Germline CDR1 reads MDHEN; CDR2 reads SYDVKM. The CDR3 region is CASSPRRTGSEKLFF. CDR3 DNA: TGTGCCAGCAGTCCCCGACGGACAGGGTCTGAAAAACTGTTTTTT.

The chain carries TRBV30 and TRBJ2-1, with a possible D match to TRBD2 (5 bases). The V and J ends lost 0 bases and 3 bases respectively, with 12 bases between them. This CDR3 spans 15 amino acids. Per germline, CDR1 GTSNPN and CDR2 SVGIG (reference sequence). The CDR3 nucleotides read TGTGCCTGGAGTGTAGCCCAGAGGGTCTACAATGAGCAGTTCTTC. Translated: CAWSVAQRVYNEQFF.

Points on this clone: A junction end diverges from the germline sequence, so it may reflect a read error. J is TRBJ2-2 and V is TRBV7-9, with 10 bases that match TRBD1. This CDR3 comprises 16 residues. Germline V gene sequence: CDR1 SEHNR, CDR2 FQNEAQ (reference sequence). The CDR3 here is CSSSFPTGGANGELFF. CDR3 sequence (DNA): TGTTCCAGCAGCTTCCCGACAGGGGGCGCGAACGGGGAGCTGTTTTTT.

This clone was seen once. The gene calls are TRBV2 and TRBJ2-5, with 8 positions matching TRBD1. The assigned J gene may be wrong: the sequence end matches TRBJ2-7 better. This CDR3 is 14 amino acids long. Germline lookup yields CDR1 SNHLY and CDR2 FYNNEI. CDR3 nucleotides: TGTGCCAGCAGTCTGGACAGGGTCAAGAACGAGCAGTACTTC. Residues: CASSLDRVKNEQYF.

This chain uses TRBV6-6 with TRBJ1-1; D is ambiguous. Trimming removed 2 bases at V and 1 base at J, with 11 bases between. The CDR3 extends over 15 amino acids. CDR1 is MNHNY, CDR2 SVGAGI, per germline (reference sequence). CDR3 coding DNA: TGTGCCAGCAGTTACGGCAGTCGGGGGAACACTGAAGCTTTCTTT. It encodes CASSYGSRGNTEAFF.

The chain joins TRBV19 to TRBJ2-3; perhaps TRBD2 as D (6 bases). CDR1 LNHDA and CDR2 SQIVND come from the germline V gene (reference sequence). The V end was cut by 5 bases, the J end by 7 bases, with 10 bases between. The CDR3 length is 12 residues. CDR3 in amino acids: CASSLGTYTQYF. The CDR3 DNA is TGTGCCAGTAGTCTCGGGACTTATACGCAGTATTTT.

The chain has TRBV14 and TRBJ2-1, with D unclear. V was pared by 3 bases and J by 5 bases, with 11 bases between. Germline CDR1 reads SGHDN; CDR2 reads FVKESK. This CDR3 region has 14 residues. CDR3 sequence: CASSQAAWHNEQFF. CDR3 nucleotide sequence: TGTGCCAGCAGCCAGGCCGCTTGGCACAATGAGCAGTTCTTC.

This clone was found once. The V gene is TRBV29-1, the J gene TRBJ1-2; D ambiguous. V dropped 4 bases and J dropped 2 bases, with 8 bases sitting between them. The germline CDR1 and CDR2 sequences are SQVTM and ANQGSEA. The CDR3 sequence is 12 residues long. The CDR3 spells CSVVGENYGYTF. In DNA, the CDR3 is TGCAGCGTTGTAGGAGAAAACTATGGCTACACCTTC.

In DNA form, the CDR3 reads TGTGCCAGCAGTCATGGACAGAGCTATGGCTACACCTTC. Translated, it gives CASSHGQSYGYTF. The gene calls are TRBV11-2 and TRBJ1-2; weak D call: TRBD1 (6 bases). Germline V gene lookup returns CDR1 SGHAT and CDR2 FQNNGV. This CDR3 is built from 13 residues. Trimming took off 6 bases at V and 4 bases at J, with 12 bases between the two ends.

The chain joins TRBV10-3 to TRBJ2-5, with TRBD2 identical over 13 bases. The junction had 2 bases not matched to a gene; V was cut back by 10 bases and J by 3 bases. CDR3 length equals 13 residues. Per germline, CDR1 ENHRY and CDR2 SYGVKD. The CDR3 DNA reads TGTGCCACCGGACTAGCGGGAGAAGAGACCCAGTACTTC. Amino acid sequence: CATGLAGEETQYF.

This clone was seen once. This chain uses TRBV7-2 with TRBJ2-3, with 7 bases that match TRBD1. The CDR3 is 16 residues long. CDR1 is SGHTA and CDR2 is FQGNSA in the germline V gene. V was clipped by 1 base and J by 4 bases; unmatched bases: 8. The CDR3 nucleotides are TGTGCCAGCAGCTTAGTATCGGGACAGAGGGCAGATACGCAGTATTTT. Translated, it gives CASSLVSGQRADTQYF.

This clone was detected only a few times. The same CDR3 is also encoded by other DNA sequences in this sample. CDR3 DNA sequence: TGTGCCAGCAGTTATTCGGGACTAGCGGGGGTATACAATGAGCAGTTCTTC. Its translation: CASSYSGLAGVYNEQFF. This sequence joins TRBV2 and TRBJ2-1; TRBD2 aligns across 14 bases. The CDR3 contains 17 residues. Unmatched junction bases numbered 7, after V lost 5 bases and J lost 4 bases. The germline V gene encodes CDR1 SNHLY and CDR2 FYNNEI. Variable domain in full (rest from reference TRBV2 and TRBJ2-1): EPEVTQTPSHQVTQMGQEVILRCVPISNHLYFYWYRQILGQKVEFLVSFYNNEISEKSEIFDDQFSVERPDGSNFTLKIRSTKLEDSAMYFCASSYSGLAGVYNEQFFGPGTRLTVL.

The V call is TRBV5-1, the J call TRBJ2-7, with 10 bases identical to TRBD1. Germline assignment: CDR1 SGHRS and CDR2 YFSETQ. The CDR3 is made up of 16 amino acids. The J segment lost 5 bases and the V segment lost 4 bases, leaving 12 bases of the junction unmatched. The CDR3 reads CASSASGTGAQDEQYF. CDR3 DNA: TGCGCCAGCAGCGCATCCGGGACAGGGGCCCAGGACGAGCAGTACTTC.

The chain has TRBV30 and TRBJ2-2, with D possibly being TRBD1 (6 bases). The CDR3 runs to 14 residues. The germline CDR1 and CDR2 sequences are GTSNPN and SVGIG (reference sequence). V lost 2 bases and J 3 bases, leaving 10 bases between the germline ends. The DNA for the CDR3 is TGTGCCTGGAGTCAGGGGATCCACACCGGGGAGCTGTTTTTT. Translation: CAWSQGIHTGELFF. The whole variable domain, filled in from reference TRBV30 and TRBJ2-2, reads SQTIHQWPATLVQPVGSPLSLECTVEGTSNPNLYWYRQAAGRGLQLLFYSVGIGQISSEVPQNLSASRPQDRQFILSSKKLLLSDSGFYLCAWSQGIHTGELFFGEGSRLTVL.

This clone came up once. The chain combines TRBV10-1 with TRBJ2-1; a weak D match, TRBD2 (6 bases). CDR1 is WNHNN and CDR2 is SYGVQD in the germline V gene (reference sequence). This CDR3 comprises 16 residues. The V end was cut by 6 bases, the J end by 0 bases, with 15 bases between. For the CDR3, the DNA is TGCGCCAGCAGGGGCGGGGAGCGGGTCTCCTACAATGAGCAGTTCTTC. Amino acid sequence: CASRGGERVSYNEQFF.

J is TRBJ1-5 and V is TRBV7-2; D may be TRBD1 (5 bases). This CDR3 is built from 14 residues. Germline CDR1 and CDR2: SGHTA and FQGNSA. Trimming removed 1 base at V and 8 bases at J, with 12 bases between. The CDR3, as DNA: TGTGCCAGCAGCTTAGTAGCAGGGATCGAGCCCCAGCATTTT. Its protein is CASSLVAGIEPQHF.

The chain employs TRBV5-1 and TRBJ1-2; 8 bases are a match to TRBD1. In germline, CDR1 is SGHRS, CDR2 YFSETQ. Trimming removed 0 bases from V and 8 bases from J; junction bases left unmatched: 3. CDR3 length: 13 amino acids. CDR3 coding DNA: TGCGCCAGCAGCTTGGACAGGGGGGAAGGCTACACCTTC. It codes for CASSLDRGEGYTF.

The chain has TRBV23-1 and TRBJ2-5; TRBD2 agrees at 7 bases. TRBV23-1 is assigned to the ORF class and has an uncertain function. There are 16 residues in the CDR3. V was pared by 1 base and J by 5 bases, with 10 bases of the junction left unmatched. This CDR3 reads CASSQLPLAIYETQYF. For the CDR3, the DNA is TGCGCCAGCAGTCAATTGCCACTAGCGATTTACGAGACCCAGTACTTC.

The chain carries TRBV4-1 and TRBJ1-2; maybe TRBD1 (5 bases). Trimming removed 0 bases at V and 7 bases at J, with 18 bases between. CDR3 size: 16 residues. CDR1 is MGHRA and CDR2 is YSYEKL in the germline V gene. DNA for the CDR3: TGCGCCAGCAGCCAAGATGCGTCGCCTCGGGGGGGTGGCTACACCTTC. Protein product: CASSQDASPRGGGYTF.

The CDR3 is CASSNGGAFRELFF. Written as DNA, the CDR3 is TGTGCCAGCAGTAACGGCGGAGCCTTCCGGGAGCTGTTTTTT. The chain is built from TRBV25-1 and TRBJ2-2; D is uncertain. V was cut by 5 bases and J by 9 bases, with 16 bases left in between. This CDR3 contains 14 residues. The germline CDR1 and CDR2 sequences are MGHDK and SYGVNS. The variable domain in full, completed from reference TRBV25-1 and TRBJ2-2, reads EADIYQTPRYLVIGTGKKITLECSQTMGHDKMYWYQQDPGMELHLIHYSYGVNSTEKGDLSSESTVSRIRTEHFPLTLESARPSHTSQYLCASSNGGAFRELFFGEGSRLTVL.

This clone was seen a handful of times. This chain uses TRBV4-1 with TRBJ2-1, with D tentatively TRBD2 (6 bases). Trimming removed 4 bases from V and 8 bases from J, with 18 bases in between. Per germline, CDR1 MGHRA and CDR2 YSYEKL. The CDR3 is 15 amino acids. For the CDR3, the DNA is TGCGCCAGCAGCCTCTCCACGGCGGGGAACGATGAGCAGTTCTTC. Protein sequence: CASSLSTAGNDEQFF.

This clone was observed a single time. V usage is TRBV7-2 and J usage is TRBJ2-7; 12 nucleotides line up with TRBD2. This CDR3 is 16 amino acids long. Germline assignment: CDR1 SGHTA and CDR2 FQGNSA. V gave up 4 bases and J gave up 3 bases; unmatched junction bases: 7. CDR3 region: CASSSTRTSGIYEQYF. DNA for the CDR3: TGTGCCAGCAGCTCGACACGGACTAGCGGGATCTACGAGCAGTACTTC.

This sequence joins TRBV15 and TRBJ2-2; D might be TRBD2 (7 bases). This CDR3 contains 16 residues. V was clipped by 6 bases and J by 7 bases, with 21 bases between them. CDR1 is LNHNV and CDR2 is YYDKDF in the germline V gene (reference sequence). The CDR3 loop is CATRGGGRETIGELFF. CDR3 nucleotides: TGTGCCACCAGAGGGGGGGGGCGGGAGACGATCGGGGAGCTGTTTTTT.

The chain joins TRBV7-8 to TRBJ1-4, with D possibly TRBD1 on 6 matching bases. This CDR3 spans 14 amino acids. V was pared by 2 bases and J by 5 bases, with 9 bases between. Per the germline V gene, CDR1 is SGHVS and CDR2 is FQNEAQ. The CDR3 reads CASSLRGWNEKLFF. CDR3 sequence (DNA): TGTGCCAGCAGCTTAAGGGGGTGGAATGAAAAACTGTTTTTT.